This T cell receptor beta chain was observed in a study of blood T cell repertoires in COVID-19. Overall study: Samples came from the United States, Italy and Spain, spanning acute and convalescent COVID-19.

Assay: immunoSEQ multiplex PCR; the TCRdb copy retains only in-frame clones and omits some. The table has 90,000 to 150,000 clones, roughly 70% seen once. The V and J ends lost 6 bases and 4 bases respectively, with 15 bases between them. Germline V gene data show CDR1 as LNHDA and CDR2 as SQIVND (reference sequence). The CDR3 is made up of 14 amino acids. The sequencing sample was made of peripheral blood. The chain joins TRBV19 to TRBJ2-5; D may be TRBD1 (6 bases). The receptor comes from a human donor with acute or convalescent COVID-19. The donor label of this sample is uncertain. The CDR3 here is CASSIRGFGETQYF. The CDR3 region has the DNA TGTGCCAGTAGCATCAGGGGTTTCGGAGAGACCCAGTACTTC. The whole variable domain, remainder taken from reference TRBV19 and TRBJ2-5, is DGGITQSPKYLFRKEGQNVTLSCEQNLNHDAMYWYRQDPGQGLRLIYYSQIVNDFQKGDIAEGYSVSREKKESFPLTVTSAQKNPTAFYLCASSIRGFGETQYFGPGTRLLVL.